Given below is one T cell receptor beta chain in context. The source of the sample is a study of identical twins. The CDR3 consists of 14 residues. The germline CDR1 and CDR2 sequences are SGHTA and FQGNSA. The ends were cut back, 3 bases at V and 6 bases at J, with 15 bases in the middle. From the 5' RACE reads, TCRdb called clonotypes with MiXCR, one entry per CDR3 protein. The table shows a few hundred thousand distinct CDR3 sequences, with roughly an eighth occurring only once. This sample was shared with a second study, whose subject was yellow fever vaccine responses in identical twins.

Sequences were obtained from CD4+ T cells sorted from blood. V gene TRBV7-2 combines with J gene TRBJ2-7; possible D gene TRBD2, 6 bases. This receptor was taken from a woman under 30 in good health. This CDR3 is CASSLGGTRREQYF. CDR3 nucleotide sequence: TGTGCCAGCAGCTTGGGGGGAACAAGGCGCGAGCAGTACTTC.